These 21 T cell receptor beta chains originate from one sample sequenced in a study of blood T cell repertoires in COVID-19. Using immunoSEQ multiplex PCR, the repertoire was profiled, and TCRdb retains in-frame clones only, with some absent. Of fewer than 150,000 clones in the sample, about 80% were seen once. Sequences were obtained from peripheral blood. These receptors originate from a human donor in a cohort sampled during active COVID-19.

This chain uses TRBV30 with TRBJ2-2; D is possibly TRBD2 (5 bases). This CDR3 has 14 amino acids. Germline values: CDR1 GTSNPN, CDR2 SVGIG (reference sequence). V was shortened by 0 bases and J by 3 bases, with 8 bases between the two germline ends. CDR3: CAWSVSGYTGELFF. In nucleotides, the CDR3 is TGTGCCTGGAGTGTAAGCGGATACACCGGGGAGCTGTTTTTT.

V and J are TRBV6-5 and TRBJ1-3; perhaps TRBD1 as D (6 bases). Germline V gene lookup returns CDR1 MNHEY and CDR2 SVGAGI. The germline V and J ends were trimmed by 8 bases and 4 bases, with 12 bases remaining between them. This CDR3 comprises 13 residues. This CDR3 reads CASQVGAGNTIYF. The CDR3 nucleotides are TGTGCCAGCCAGGTGGGGGCGGGAAACACCATATATTTT.

The sample holds a few counts of this clone. The chain recombines TRBV7-9 with TRBJ1-2; 7 bases agree with TRBD1. With 5 bases clipped from V and 5 bases from J, the junction kept 5 bases outside the gene matches. CDR3 size: 13 residues. In germline, CDR1 is SEHNR, CDR2 FQNEAQ (reference sequence). DNA of the CDR3: TGTGCCAGCAGCCCGGACAGGCGTTATGGCTACACCTTC. This codes for CASSPDRRYGYTF.

The rearrangement joins TRBV19 to TRBJ1-5, with TRBD1 identical over 9 bases. CDR3 length: 15 amino acids. Germline CDR1 LNHDA, CDR2 SQIVND (reference sequence). Trimming cost V 1 base and J 7 bases; bases outside gene matches: 5. The CDR3, as DNA: TGTGCCAGTAGTATAGGAAGGACAGGGGTCCAGCCCCAGCATTTT. Protein sequence: CASSIGRTGVQPQHF.

The chain recombines TRBV6-5 with TRBJ1-5; the D gene is possibly TRBD1 (6 bases). V lost 6 bases, J lost 1 base, and 10 bases lay in between. Germline-derived CDR1 and CDR2 are MNHEY and SVGAGI. This CDR3 has 14 amino acids. As DNA, the CDR3 is TGTGCCAGCAGCCCGGGACACAGCAATCAGCCCCAGCATTTT. It codes for CASSPGHSNQPQHF.

The V gene is TRBV6-6, the J gene TRBJ2-7; D is perhaps TRBD2 (6 bases). Germline V CDR1 and CDR2: MNHNY, SVGAGI (reference sequence). This CDR3 has 13 residues. Trimming stripped 6 bases from V and 2 bases from J, with 11 bases between. The CDR3 region has the DNA TGTGCCAGCAGCCCCGGGGGAACCTACGAGCAGTACTTC. Its translation: CASSPGGTYEQYF.

This sequence joins TRBV6-5 and TRBJ2-2; possible D gene TRBD1, 5 bases. The CDR3 totals 14 residues. Deletions cut 2 bases from V and 5 bases from J, with 9 bases between. From germline, CDR1 is MNHEY and CDR2 SVGAGI. The DNA for the CDR3 is TGTGCCAGCAGTTACGCAGGGAAGACCGGGGAGCTGTTTTTT. Translated: CASSYAGKTGELFF.

The chain couples TRBV7-9 to TRBJ1-5; no reliable D call. Trimming removed 2 bases from V and 5 bases from J, with 7 bases in between. The CDR3 runs 13 residues. From germline, CDR1 is SEHNR and CDR2 FQNEAQ (reference sequence). The CDR3 DNA sequence: TGTGCCAGCAGCTTACGTTCTTATCAGCCCCAGCATTTT. It specifies CASSLRSYQPQHF.

This chain connects TRBV9 to TRBJ1-2; 12 bases are a match to TRBD1. CDR1 SGDLS and CDR2 YYNGEE come from the germline V gene. The CDR3 has 14 amino acids. The J segment lost 6 bases and the V segment lost 2 bases, leaving 2 bases of the junction unmatched. CDR3 loop: CASSVGTGGNGYTF. CDR3 nucleotide sequence: TGTGCCAGCAGCGTCGGGACAGGGGGCAATGGCTACACCTTC.

In this sample, this clone turned up once. The chain combines TRBV12-3 or TRBV12-4 with TRBJ1-1, with D unresolved. The V end was cut by 3 bases, the J end by 5 bases, with 10 bases between. CDR3 length: 13 amino acids. The chain's CDR3 is CASSFWSGTEAFF. The CDR3 nucleotides are TGTGCCAGCAGTTTTTGGTCGGGAACTGAAGCTTTCTTT.

The chain uses TRBV5-1 and TRBJ1-2; 7 positions match TRBD1. The junction had 9 bases not matched to a gene; V was cut back by 0 bases and J by 4 bases. The CDR3 is 16 amino acids. Germline CDR1 SGHRS, CDR2 YFSETQ. CDR3 in DNA: TGCGCCAGCAGCTTGGGGCCGGGACAGCCCCTCTATGGCTACACCTTC. Translating it yields CASSLGPGQPLYGYTF.

This clone was seen a single time. V usage is TRBV6-1 and J usage is TRBJ2-5; 9 bases are a match to TRBD2. Germline values: CDR1 MNHNS, CDR2 SASEGT. CDR3 length: 15 residues. The trim removed 3 bases at V and 6 bases at J, leaving 8 bases unmatched. The CDR3 loop reads CASSEGLAGYKTQYF. The CDR3 DNA reads TGTGCCAGCAGTGAGGGGCTAGCGGGGTACAAGACCCAGTACTTC.

The chain has TRBV3-1 (or the pseudogene TRBV3-2) and TRBJ2-7, with a weak D call TRBD1 (6 bases). V was trimmed by 3 bases and J by 5 bases, leaving 14 bases between them. Per the germline V gene, CDR1 is LGHDT and CDR2 is YNNKEL (reference sequence). The CDR3 sequence is 14 residues long. In DNA form, the CDR3 reads TGTGCCAGCAGCCAGGGGGCCTACAGGGACGAGCAGTACTTC. Translated, it gives CASSQGAYRDEQYF.

This rearrangement joins TRBV6-2 or TRBV6-3 to TRBJ1-1; no clear D gene. Germline-derived CDR1 and CDR2 are MNHEY and SVGEGT. V was pared by 4 bases and J by 4 bases, with 7 bases between. There are 12 residues in the CDR3. The CDR3 region is CASSSPGTEAFF. The CDR3 DNA sequence: TGTGCCAGCAGTTCCCCAGGCACTGAAGCTTTCTTT.

Only a few counts were recorded for this clone. Here the CDR3 DNA reads TGTGCCAGCAGTGGGGACAGCAGGCAGTACTTC. The encoded protein is CASSGDSRQYF. The chain couples TRBV7-2 to TRBJ2-7; 7 bases map to TRBD1. The CDR3 extends over 11 amino acids. With 6 bases clipped from V and 9 bases from J, the junction kept 5 bases outside the gene matches. Germline lookup yields CDR1 SGHTA and CDR2 FQGNSA.

The rearrangement links TRBV19 to TRBJ2-3; 7 positions agree with TRBD2. This CDR3 region has 15 residues. Germline values: CDR1 LNHDA, CDR2 SQIVND (reference sequence). V was clipped by 10 bases and J by 3 bases; unmatched bases: 13. The CDR3 sequence: CATRIWLAGTDTQYF. CDR3 bases: TGTGCCACCAGAATTTGGTTAGCGGGTACAGATACGCAGTATTTT.

V and J are TRBV4-1 and TRBJ1-3, with D tentatively TRBD1 (6 bases). CDR1 and CDR2 from the germline V gene are MGHRA and YSYEKL. Trimming took off 1 base at V and 4 bases at J, with 11 bases between the two ends. The CDR3 totals 15 residues. This CDR3 reads CASSQGTVVGNTIYF. Here the CDR3 DNA reads TGCGCCAGCAGCCAAGGGACAGTAGTGGGAAACACCATATATTTT.

The chain recombines TRBV6-2 or TRBV6-3 with TRBJ1-3; possibly TRBD1 for D (6 bases). This CDR3 contains 13 residues. Germline loops: CDR1 MNHEY, CDR2 SVGEGT. V gave up 5 bases and J gave up 2 bases, with 7 bases separating them. CDR3 sequence: CASSQGTGNTIYF. In nucleotides, the CDR3 is TGTGCCAGCAGTCAGGGGACTGGAAACACCATATATTTT.

This clone came up a few times. This sequence joins TRBV19 and TRBJ1-5, with D unresolved. The V end lost 3 bases, the J end lost 4 bases, and 10 bases lay between the germline ends. Germline assignment: CDR1 LNHDA and CDR2 SQIVND (reference sequence). The CDR3 loop spans 14 amino acids. CDR3 DNA: TGTGCCAGTAGTATGGGCAGGTTAAATCAGCCCCAGCATTTT. Encoded protein: CASSMGRLNQPQHF.

This chain connects TRBV7-9 to TRBJ2-7; 9 bases line up with TRBD2. J was trimmed by 2 bases and V by 4 bases; bases with no gene match: 15. The CDR3 contains 18 residues. In germline, CDR1 is SEHNR, CDR2 FQNEAQ (reference sequence). CDR3 sequence: CASSSATHPGGGAYEQYF. DNA for the CDR3: TGTGCCAGCAGCTCCGCCACCCATCCTGGCGGGGGGGCCTACGAGCAGTACTTC.

V gene TRBV19 combines with J gene TRBJ1-4; tentatively, D is TRBD1 (5 bases). With 7 bases removed from V and 4 bases from J, the gap between germline ends came to 25 bases. This CDR3 contains 18 residues. The germline V gene has CDR1 LNHDA and CDR2 SQIVND (reference sequence). The CDR3 is CASTNLRATAGYNEKLFF. The CDR3 DNA sequence: TGTGCCAGTACCAACTTGCGGGCGACAGCGGGATATAATGAAAAACTGTTTTTT.